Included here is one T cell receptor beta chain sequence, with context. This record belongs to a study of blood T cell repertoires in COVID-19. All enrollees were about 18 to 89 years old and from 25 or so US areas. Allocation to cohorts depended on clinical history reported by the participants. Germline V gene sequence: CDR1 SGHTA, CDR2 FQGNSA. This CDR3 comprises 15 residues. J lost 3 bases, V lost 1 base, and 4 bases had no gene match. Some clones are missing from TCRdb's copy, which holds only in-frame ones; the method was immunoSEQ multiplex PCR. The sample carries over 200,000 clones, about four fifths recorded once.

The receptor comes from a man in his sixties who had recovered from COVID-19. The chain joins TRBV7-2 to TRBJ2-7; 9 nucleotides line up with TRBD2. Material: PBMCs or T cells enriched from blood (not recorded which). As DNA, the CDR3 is TGTGCCAGCAGCTTAGACCTAGCGGGGTTCTACGAGCAGTACTTC. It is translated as CASSLDLAGFYEQYF.